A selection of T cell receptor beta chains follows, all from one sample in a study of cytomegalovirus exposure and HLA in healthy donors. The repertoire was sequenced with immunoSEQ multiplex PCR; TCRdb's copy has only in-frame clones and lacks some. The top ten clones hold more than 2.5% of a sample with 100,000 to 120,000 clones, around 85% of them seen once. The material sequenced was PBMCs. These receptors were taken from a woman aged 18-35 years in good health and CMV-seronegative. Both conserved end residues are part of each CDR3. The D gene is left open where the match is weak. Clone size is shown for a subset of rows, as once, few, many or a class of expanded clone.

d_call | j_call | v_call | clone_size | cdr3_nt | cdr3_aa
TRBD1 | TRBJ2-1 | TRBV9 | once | TGTGCCAGCAGCGATAGAGGGGACAGCTACAATGAGCAGTTCTTC | CASSDRGDSYNEQFF
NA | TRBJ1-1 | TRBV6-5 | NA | TGTGCCAGCAGTTACGGTCTGCGGGAATCCACTGAAGCTTTCTTT | CASSYGLRESTEAFF
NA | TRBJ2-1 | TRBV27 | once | TGTGCCAGCAGGCGTAACAATGAGCAGTTCTTC | CASRRNNEQFF
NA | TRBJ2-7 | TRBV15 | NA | TGTGCCACCAGCAGAGACGGAGGTGTCTACGAGCAGTACTTC | CATSRDGGVYEQYF
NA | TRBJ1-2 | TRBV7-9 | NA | TGTGCCAGCAGCTTACGGGGGGAGTATGGCTACACCTTC | CASSLRGEYGYTF
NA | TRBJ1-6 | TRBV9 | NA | TGTGCCAGCAGCGCCTCAGTAATTAATTCACCCCTCCACTTT | CASSASVINSPLHF
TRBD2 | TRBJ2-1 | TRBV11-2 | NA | TGTGCCAGCAGCTTAGATGGTACAGCGGGGGTCGTAAAGTTCTTC | CASSLDGTAGVVKFF
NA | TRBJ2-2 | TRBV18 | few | TGTGCCAGCTCACCACCGGGACCCCAAGGGGGCGGGGAGCTGTTTTTT | CASSPPGPQGGGELFF
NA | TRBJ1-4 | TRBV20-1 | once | TGCAGTGCTTCGAATGAAAAACTGTTTTTT | CSASNEKLFF
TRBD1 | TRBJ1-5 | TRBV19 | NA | TGTGCCAGTAGTAATACAGGGGCAGTCCAGCCCCAGCATTTT | CASSNTGAVQPQHF